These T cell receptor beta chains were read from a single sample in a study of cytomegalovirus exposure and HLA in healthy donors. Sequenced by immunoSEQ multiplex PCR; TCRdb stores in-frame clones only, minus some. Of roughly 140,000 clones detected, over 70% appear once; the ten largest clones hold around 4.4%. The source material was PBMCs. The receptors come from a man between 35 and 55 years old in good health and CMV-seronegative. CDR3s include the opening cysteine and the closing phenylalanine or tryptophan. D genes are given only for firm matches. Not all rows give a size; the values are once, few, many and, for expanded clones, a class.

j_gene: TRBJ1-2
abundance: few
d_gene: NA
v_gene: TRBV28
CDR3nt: TGTGCCAGCAGTCCCAGACAGTATGGCTACACCTTC
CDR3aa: CASSPRQYGYTF

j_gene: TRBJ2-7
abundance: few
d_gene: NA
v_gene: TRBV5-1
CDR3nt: TGCGCCAGCAGCTTTCAGGGGTCAAACTACGAGCAGTACTTC
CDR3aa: CASSFQGSNYEQYF

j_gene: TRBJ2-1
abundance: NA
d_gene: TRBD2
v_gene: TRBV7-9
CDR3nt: TGTGCCAGCAGCGGTCCCCCGGCGGGGGACTACAATGAGCAGTTCTTC
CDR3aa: CASSGPPAGDYNEQFF

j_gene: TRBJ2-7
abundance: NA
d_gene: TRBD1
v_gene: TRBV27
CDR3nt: TGTGCCAGCAGTTTAGACAGGGCCTACGAGCAGTACTTC
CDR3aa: CASSLDRAYEQYF

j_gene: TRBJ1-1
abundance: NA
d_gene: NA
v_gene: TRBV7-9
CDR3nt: TGTGCCAGCAGCAGGGACACTTACACTGAAGCTTTCTTT
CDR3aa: CASSRDTYTEAFF

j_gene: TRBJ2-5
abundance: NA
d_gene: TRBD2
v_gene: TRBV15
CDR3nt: TGTGCCACCAGCCCGCGACTAGCGGGGGAGGAGACCCAGTACTTC
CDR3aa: CATSPRLAGEETQYF

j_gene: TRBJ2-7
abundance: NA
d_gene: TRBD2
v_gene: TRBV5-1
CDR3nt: TGCGCCAGCAGCGGAACTAGCGGGGGGATTTACGAGCAGTACTTC
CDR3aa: CASSGTSGGIYEQYF

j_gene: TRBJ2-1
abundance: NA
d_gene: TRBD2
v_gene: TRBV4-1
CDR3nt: TGCGCCAGCAGCCAAGGGGACTATAATAATGAGCAGTTCTTC
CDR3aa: CASSQGDYNNEQFF

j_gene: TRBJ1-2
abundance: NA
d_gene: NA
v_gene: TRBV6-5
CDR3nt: TGTGCCAGCAGTGACGGGGGAATCGATGGCTACACCTTC
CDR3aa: CASSDGGIDGYTF

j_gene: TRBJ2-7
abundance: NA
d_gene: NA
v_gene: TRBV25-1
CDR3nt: TGTGCCAGCAGTGGTCGTGGGGCCCTCTCCTACGAGCAGTACTTC
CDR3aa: CASSGRGALSYEQYF

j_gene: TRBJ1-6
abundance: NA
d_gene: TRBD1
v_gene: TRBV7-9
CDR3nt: TGTGCCAGCAGCTCGGACAGGGGATTTTCTAATTCACCCCTCCACTTT
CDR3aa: CASSSDRGFSNSPLHF